These 8 T cell receptor beta chains originate from one sample sequenced in a study of metastatic and nonmetastatic thyroid tumors. TCRdb re-clonotyped the PCR reads via MiXCR. The table lists around 26,000 clones, approximately 20% of them singletons, with about 4.2% in the top ten. All patients were treatment-naive before thyroid surgery. Sequenced material: blood. The receptors originated from a male donor with papillary thyroid cancer or a benign thyroid nodule (not recorded which). Some clones in this sample may be carry-over from other donors' samples.

The sample holds many counts of this clone. V and J are TRBV5-1 and TRBJ1-1; TRBD1 is a possible D gene (6 bases). V lost 4 bases and J lost 9, with 10 bases in between. Germline V CDR1 and CDR2: SGHRS, YFSETQ. This CDR3 has 11 amino acids. CDR3 region: CASSLDRQAFF. The CDR3 DNA follows: TGCGCCAGCAGCCTCGACAGGCAAGCTTTCTTT.

This clone was counted many times. The chain uses TRBV7-6 and TRBJ2-3, with 10 nucleotides matching TRBD2. V lost 3 bases, J lost 1 base, and 1 base stayed unmatched. The CDR3 spans 15 residues. Germline V lookup: CDR1 SGHVS, CDR2 FNYEAQ. In DNA, the CDR3 is TGTGCCAGCAGCTTCGGGACTAGCGGCACAGATACGCAGTATTTT. It codes for CASSFGTSGTDTQYF.

This clone is classed as medium-sized (0.01 to 0.1%). V is TRBV6-1 and J is TRBJ1-6, with D uncertain. V lost 8 bases, J lost 5 bases, and 10 bases lay in between. CDR1 is MNHNS and CDR2 is SASEGT in the germline V gene. The CDR3 length is 13 residues. As DNA, the CDR3 is TGTGCCAGCCACGCACAGAATAATTCACCCCTCCACTTT. Translating gives CASHAQNNSPLHF.

By share of the sample, this clone is medium-sized. The chain combines TRBV6-1 with TRBJ2-5; tentatively, D is TRBD1 (6 bases). The CDR3 totals 15 residues. V lost 6 bases, J lost 5 bases, and 19 bases lay in between. CDR1 and CDR2 (germline): MNHNS, SASEGT. CDR3 region: CASSRPGAIRETQYF. The DNA for the CDR3 is TGTGCCAGCAGCCGTCCAGGGGCTATCCGGGAGACCCAGTACTTC.

This clone came up many times. The chain carries TRBV18 and TRBJ2-2, with D possibly TRBD1 on 5 matching bases. The CDR3 covers 14 residues. V lost 3 bases, J lost 6 bases, and 11 bases lay in between. CDR1 is KGHSH and CDR2 is LQKENI in the germline V gene. DNA for the CDR3: TGTGCCAGCTCACCGACAGTACGATCCGGGGAGCTGTTTTTT. Its translation is CASSPTVRSGELFF.

Many counts were recorded for this clone. The chain employs TRBV2 and TRBJ2-3, with 9 bases lining up with TRBD1. CDR3 length: 13 amino acids. V gave up 7 bases and J gave up 3 bases; unmatched junction bases: 2. Germline CDR1 reads SNHLY; CDR2 reads FYNNEI. CDR3 loop: CASTGTGTDTQYF. The CDR3 DNA is TGTGCCAGCACTGGGACAGGGACAGATACGCAGTATTTT.

The chain combines TRBV5-1 with TRBJ2-7; tentative D call: TRBD2 (5 bases). CDR3 size: 13 residues. The germline CDR1 and CDR2 sequences are SGHRS and YFSETQ. Trimming left V 5 bases short and J 2 bases short, with 11 bases between. The CDR3 is CASREAAAYEQYF. In DNA form, the CDR3 reads TGCGCCAGCAGAGAGGCAGCGGCCTACGAGCAGTACTTC. Variable domain in full (rest from reference TRBV5-1 and TRBJ2-7): KAGVTQTPRYLIKTRGQQVTLSCSPISGHRSVSWYQQTPGQGLQFLFEYFSETQRNKGNFPGRFSGRQFSNSRSEMNVSTLELGDSALYLCASREAAAYEQYFGPGTRLTVT.

Many counts were recorded for this clone. V usage is TRBV9 and J usage is TRBJ1-2; no clear D gene. Germline loops: CDR1 SGDLS, CDR2 YYNGEE. This CDR3 has 14 residues. V shed 4 bases and J shed 0 bases, with 10 bases lying between them. This CDR3 is CASSQTGSNYGYTF. In DNA form, the CDR3 reads TGTGCCAGCAGCCAAACCGGATCTAACTATGGCTACACCTTC.